Listed below are T cell receptor beta chains from one sample, sequenced in a study of T cells in Graves' hyperthyroidism and ophthalmopathy. TCRdb called the multiplex PCR reads again in MiXCR, with one record for every CDR3 protein. The sample shows around 300,000 distinct CDR3 sequences, roughly 20% of them seen only once. Sequences were obtained from blood. Receptors were obtained from a man in his thirties or forties with Graves' ophthalmopathy. Each CDR3 is given with its conserved first and last residue. The D gene is left open where the match is weak. The size of a clone is reported for some rows only, either as once, few or many, or as a class for expanded clones.

abundance	v_gene	d_gene	j_gene	CDR3nt	CDR3aa
few	TRBV11-1	TRBD1	TRBJ1-2	TGTGCCAGCAGCCGGACAGGGAACGATGGCTACACCTTC	CASSRTGNDGYTF
-	TRBV20-1	-	TRBJ2-3	TGCAGTGCTCCCGAAGCGGCTACAGATACGCAGTATTTT	CSAPEAATDTQYF
-	TRBV28	-	TRBJ1-4	TGTGCCAGCAGTTCCCCCCCACTAAATGAAAAACTGTTTTTT	CASSSPPLNEKLFF
many	TRBV6-1	TRBD1	TRBJ1-2	TGTGCCAGCAGTGTGGGACAGGCGAAATATGGCTACACCTTC	CASSVGQAKYGYTF
-	TRBV19	-	TRBJ1-2	TGTGCCAGCAAAAGGACAGACATAGCCTATGGCTACACCTTC	CASKRTDIAYGYTF
few	TRBV20-1	-	TRBJ2-2	TGCAGTGCTAGAGATGGGAGGACCGGGGAGCTGTTTTTT	CSARDGRTGELFF
-	TRBV12-3/TRBV12-4	-	TRBJ2-5	TGTGCCAGCAGTACTTGGTCCGGCCAAGAGACCCAGTACTTC	CASSTWSGQETQYF
-	TRBV5-1	-	TRBJ1-1	TGCGCCAGCAGCTTGGGACCAGGGCCGGGAACTGAAGCTTTCTTT	CASSLGPGPGTEAFF
-	TRBV13	TRBD1	TRBJ2-7	TGTGCCAGCAGCTCGGACAGGGGTGGGGACGAGCAGTACTTC	CASSSDRGGDEQYF
-	TRBV28	TRBD2	TRBJ2-4	TGTGCCAGCAGCCCAGGGACTAGCGGGAGTCAGGTTCAGTACTTC	CASSPGTSGSQVQYF
many	TRBV28	TRBD1	TRBJ2-1	TGTGCCAGCACCTTCAGGGACAGGAGATACAATGAGCAGTTCTTC	CASTFRDRRYNEQFF
-	TRBV12-3/TRBV12-4	-	TRBJ1-2	TGTGCCAGCAGTTCTCAAACTCGGAGCTACACCTTC	CASSSQTRSYTF
many	TRBV7-2	-	TRBJ1-5	TGTGCCAGCAGTTCTCAGGGATTGGGGCAGCCCCAGCATTTT	CASSSQGLGQPQHF
-	TRBV10-3	-	TRBJ2-7	TGTGCCATCAGCGAAGGAGGGAGGGAGCAGTACTTC	CAISEGGREQYF
few	TRBV9	TRBD1	TRBJ2-3	TGTGCCAGCAGCGACCGACAGGGCCTGCCGCAGTATTTT	CASSDRQGLPQYF